This T cell receptor (beta chain) was retrieved from a study of T cell responses to AZD1222 COVID-19 vaccine. Regarding this clone: What it binds is not known.

TCRdb keeps only in-frame clones here, not all; method: immunoSEQ multiplex PCR. Among around 180,000 clones listed, 85% to 90% were seen once. Study observations and caveats: Spike-specific TCR breadth rose after two AZD1222 doses, and depth rose as well.

Trimming stripped 5 bases from V and 2 bases from J, with 7 bases between. The CDR3 loop spans 13 amino acids. The germline V gene encodes CDR1 SGHVS and CDR2 FQNEAQ. The sample was peripheral blood, taken on day 0 of AZD1222 vaccination. The J gene is TRBJ2-1, the V gene TRBV7-8; D call uncertain. This sequence originates from an adult in good health. The CDR3 DNA follows: TGTGCCAGCAGCCCAGCCACCTACAATGAGCAGTTCTTC. Its translation is CASSPATYNEQFF.